This T cell receptor beta chain was recovered during a study of blood T cell repertoires in COVID-19. Overall study context: Samples came from the United States, Italy and Spain, spanning acute and convalescent COVID-19. T cells, B-cell-depleted T cells, or PBMCs provided the cDNA or gDNA that served as material.

Germline CDR1 reads SGHRS; CDR2 reads YFSETQ. This CDR3 has 15 residues. The V and J ends lost 4 bases and 7 bases, in that order; junction bases with no gene match: 7. Per the original methods: The authors estimated nucleated cell counts from reference gene primer amplification. This table comes from immunoSEQ multiplex PCR, and its TCRdb copy is limited to in-frame clones, with some not included. The D gene and trimming were derived from the DNA, and the V and J assignments and clone size from that table. Among 100,000 or so clones listed, over 75% were seen once. The genes are TRBV5-1 and TRBJ1-4; 10 bases are shared with TRBD1. Material: peripheral blood. This clonotype was sampled from a man aged 55-75 years with acute or convalescent COVID-19. The CDR3 DNA is TGCGCCAGCAGCCCAGACAGGGGGCGCCGTGAAAAACTGTTTTTT. Translating it yields CASSPDRGRREKLFF.